The text below deals with one T cell receptor (beta chain). Which antigen it targets is not known. No much larger clone is present one base from it, and per-base qualities are unavailable. This entry is derived from a study of post-analysis software for immune sequencing data (dated by TCRdb to between 2015 and 2017). For the wider study: Relapsing-remitting, secondary progressive and progressive-relapsing multiple sclerosis were recorded as disease courses, and subtype annotation was lacking for some patients. The patient repertoires were compared against approximately ten previously published healthy control repertoires obtained from donors aged about 6 to 26 years. A subset of samples was prepared in parallel using single-end sample barcoding, then pooled and co-amplified after Illumina adapter ligation. The research as a whole found: Roughly 5 TRBV segments, including TRBV5-6, TRBV5-1 and TRBV20-1, were significantly more frequent in patients than controls. The control group was slightly older than the multiple sclerosis patient group. Significantly lower normalized Chao1 diversity was found in multiple sclerosis patients than in controls, suggesting substantial peripheral T-cell clonal expansion. Direct clustering with F measure showed strong co-clustering of samples prepared in the same batch, prompting a batch-effect correction.

Libraries were built with PCR. The sequencer listed for this sample is Illumina HiSeq 2500. To reduce PCR and sequencing biases, unique molecular identifiers were built into the TCR beta cDNA libraries. Every 1 to 10 million input T cells yielded some 500,000 cDNA molecules, meaning each molecule approximated one T cell. The patient libraries were prepared and sequenced using the same protocol as the earlier healthy control dataset. Samples belonging to the same batch were prepared together, multiplexed and sequenced on a shared HiSeq lane. From the authors' description of their analysis: Raw barcoded reads were processed with MIGEC, discarding single-read molecular identifier groups before consensus assembly and CDR3 extraction. VDJtools was used for post-analysis of the clonotype tables, with diversity normalized by down-sampling every dataset to the smallest sample size. Repertoire overlap clustering matched CDR3 amino acid but not nucleotide sequences to correct batch-related cross-sample contamination. TCRdb trimmed public reads at Q25 via fastp, called clones via MiXCR and kept in-frame beta chains. Entries that share a CDR3 protein sequence are merged under the most common genes and DNA. The V and J calls come from TCRdb's annotation, not from the publication. This sample holds hundreds of thousands of distinct CDR3 sequences; about 32% were observed only once. The ten top clones hold around 0.6% of the sample.

To demonstrate the VDJtools post-analysis software, TCR beta repertoires were profiled from the peripheral blood of more than 10 young patients with multiple sclerosis. The patients with multiple sclerosis were children and adolescents between roughly 6 and 17 years of age. Based on the germline V gene (reference sequence), the CDR1 and CDR2 sequences are DFQATT and SNEGSKA. The CDR3 goes from the cysteine to the phenylalanine over 14 residues. Only CDR3 DNA remains: 42 bases, in frame from the first base. A distance of 15 bases separates the germline ends of V and J, which lose 4 bases and 8 bases respectively.

The receptor's source is a girl under 18 with multiple sclerosis. Sequencing was done on a sample of blood. The receptor chain draws on TRBV20-1 and TRBJ1-6, with TRBD1 as a weak D call on 6 bases. Read as DNA, the sequence is TGCAGTGCTACCGGACAGTTTGAGTATTCACCCCTCCACTTT. Its protein is CSATGQFEYSPLHF.